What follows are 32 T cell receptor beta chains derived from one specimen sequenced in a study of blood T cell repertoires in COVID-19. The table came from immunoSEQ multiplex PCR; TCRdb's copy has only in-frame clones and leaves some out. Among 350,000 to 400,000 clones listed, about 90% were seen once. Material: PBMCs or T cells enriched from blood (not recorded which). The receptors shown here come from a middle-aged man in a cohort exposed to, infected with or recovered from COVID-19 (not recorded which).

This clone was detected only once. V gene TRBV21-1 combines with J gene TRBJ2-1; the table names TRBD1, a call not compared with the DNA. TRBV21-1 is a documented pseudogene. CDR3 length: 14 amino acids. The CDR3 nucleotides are TGTGCCAGCAGCAGAGACAGGGCCGACCATGAGCAGTTCTTC. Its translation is CASSRDRADHEQFF.

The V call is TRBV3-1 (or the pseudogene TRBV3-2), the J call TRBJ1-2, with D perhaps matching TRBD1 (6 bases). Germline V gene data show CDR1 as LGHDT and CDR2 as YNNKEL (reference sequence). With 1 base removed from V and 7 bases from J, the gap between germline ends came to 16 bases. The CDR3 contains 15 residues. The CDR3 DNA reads TGTGCCAGCAGCCAAGCGAAGGGGGAGGGTGGTGGCTACACCTTC. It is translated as CASSQAKGEGGGYTF.

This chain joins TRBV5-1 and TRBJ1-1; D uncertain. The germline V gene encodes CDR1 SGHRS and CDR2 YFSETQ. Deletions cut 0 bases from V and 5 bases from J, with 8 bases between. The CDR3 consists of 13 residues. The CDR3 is CASSLGGRTEAFF. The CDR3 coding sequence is TGCGCCAGCAGCTTGGGTGGGAGGACTGAAGCTTTCTTT.

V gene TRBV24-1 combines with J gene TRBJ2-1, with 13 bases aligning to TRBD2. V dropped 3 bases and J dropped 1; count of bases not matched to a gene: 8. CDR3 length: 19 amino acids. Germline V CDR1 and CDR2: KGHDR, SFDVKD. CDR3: CATSDPGLAGDWSYNEQFF. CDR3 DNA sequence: TGTGCCACCAGTGATCCCGGACTAGCGGGAGATTGGTCCTACAATGAGCAGTTCTTC.

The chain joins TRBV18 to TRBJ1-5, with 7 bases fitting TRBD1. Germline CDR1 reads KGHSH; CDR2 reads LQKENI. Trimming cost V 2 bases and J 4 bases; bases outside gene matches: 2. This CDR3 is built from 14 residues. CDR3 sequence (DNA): TGTGCCAGCTCACCAACAGGGGAGAATCAGCCCCAGCATTTT. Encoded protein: CASSPTGENQPQHF. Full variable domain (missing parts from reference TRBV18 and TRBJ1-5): NAGVMQNPRHLVRRRGQEARLRCSPMKGHSHVYWYRQLPEEGLKFMVYLQKENIIDESGMPKERFSAEFPKEGPSILRIQQVVRGDSAAYFCASSPTGENQPQHFGDGTRLSIL.

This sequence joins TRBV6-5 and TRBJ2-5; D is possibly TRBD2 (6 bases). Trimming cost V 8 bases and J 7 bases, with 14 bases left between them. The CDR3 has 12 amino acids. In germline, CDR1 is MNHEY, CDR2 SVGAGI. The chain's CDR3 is CASFTSRGTQYF. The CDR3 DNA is TGTGCCAGCTTTACGTCGCGGGGGACCCAGTACTTC.

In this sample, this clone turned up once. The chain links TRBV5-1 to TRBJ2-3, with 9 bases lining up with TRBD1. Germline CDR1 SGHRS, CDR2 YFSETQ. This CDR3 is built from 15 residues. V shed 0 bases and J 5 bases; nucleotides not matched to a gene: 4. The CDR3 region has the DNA TGCGCCAGCAGCTTGGGGGGACAGGGTGGAGATACGCAGTATTTT. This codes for CASSLGGQGGDTQYF.

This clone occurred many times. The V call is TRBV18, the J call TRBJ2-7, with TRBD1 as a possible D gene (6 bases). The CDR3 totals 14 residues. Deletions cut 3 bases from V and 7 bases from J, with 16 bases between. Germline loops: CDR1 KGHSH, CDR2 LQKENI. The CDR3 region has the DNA TGTGCCAGCTCACCGGGCAGGGGTTATGTGGAGCAGTACTTC. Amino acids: CASSPGRGYVEQYF.

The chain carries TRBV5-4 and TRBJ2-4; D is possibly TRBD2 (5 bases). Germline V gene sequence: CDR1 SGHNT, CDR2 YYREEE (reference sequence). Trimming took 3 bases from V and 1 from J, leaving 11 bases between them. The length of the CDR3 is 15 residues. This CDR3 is CASSSGDAAKNIQYF. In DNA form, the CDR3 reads TGTGCCAGCAGCTCCGGGGATGCGGCCAAAAACATTCAGTACTTC.

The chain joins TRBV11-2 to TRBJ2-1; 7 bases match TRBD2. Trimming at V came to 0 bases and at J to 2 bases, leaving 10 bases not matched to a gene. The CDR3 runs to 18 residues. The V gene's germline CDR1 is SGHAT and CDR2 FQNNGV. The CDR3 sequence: CASSLDSPRGSPYNEQFF. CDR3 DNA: TGTGCCAGCAGCTTAGATTCCCCCCGCGGGAGTCCCTACAATGAGCAGTTCTTC.

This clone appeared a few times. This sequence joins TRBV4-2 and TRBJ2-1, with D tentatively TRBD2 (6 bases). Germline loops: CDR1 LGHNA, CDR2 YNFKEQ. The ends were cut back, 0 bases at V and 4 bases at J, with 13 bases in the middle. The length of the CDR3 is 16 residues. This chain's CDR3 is CASSQDTAGTYNEQFF. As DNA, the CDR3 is TGTGCCAGCAGCCAAGATACAGCGGGTACTTACAATGAGCAGTTCTTC.

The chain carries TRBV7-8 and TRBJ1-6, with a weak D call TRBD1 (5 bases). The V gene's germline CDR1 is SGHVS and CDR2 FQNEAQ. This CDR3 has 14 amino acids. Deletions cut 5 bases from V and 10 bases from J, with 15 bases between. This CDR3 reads CASSLGQGQSPLHF. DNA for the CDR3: TGTGCCAGCAGCCTAGGGCAGGGCCAGTCACCCCTCCACTTT.

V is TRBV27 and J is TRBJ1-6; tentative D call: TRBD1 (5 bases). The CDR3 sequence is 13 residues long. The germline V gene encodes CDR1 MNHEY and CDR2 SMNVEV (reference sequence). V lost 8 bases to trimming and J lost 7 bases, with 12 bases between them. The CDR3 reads CASRGFRNSPLHF. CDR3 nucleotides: TGTGCCAGCCGGGGGTTCCGCAATTCACCCCTCCACTTT.

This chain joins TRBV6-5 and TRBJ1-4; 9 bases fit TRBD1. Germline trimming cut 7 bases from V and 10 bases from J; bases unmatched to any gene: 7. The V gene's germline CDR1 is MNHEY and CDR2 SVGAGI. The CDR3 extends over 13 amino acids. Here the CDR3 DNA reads TGTGCCAGCACTACAGGGGGCAGGGGAAAACTGTTTTTT. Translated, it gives CASTTGGRGKLFF.

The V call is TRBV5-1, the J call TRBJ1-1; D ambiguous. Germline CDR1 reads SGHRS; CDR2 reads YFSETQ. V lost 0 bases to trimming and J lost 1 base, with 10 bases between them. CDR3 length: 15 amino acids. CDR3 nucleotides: TGCGCCAGCAGCTTGGTGTTCGCGGAGAACACTGAAGCTTTCTTT. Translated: CASSLVFAENTEAFF.

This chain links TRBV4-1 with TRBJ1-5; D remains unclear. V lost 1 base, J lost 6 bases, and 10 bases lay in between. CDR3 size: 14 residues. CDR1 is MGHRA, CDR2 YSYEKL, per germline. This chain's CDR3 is CASSQVGVGQPQHF. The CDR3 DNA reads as TGCGCCAGCAGCCAAGTCGGGGTCGGTCAGCCCCAGCATTTT.

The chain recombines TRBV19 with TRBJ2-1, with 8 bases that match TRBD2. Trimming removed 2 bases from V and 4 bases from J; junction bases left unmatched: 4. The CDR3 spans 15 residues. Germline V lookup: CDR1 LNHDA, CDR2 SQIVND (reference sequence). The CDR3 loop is CASSILASGYNEQFF. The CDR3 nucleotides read TGTGCCAGTAGTATATTGGCTAGCGGGTACAATGAGCAGTTCTTC.

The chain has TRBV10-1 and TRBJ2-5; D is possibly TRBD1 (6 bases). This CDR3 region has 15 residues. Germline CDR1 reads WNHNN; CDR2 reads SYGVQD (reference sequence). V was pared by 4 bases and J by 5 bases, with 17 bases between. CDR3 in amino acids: CASSGSSSGAETQYF. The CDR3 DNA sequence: TGCGCCAGCAGTGGGAGTTCGTCAGGGGCTGAGACCCAGTACTTC.

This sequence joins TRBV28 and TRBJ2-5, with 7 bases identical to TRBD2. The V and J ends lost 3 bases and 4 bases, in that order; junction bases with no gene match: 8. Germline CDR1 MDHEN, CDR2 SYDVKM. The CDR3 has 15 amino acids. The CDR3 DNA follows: TGTGCCAGCAGTTTGAACCTAGCGGAGAGAGAGACCCAGTACTTC. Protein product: CASSLNLAERETQYF.

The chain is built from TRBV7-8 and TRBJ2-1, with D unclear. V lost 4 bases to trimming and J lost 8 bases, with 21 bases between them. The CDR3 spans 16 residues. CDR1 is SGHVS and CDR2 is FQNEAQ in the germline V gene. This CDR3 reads CASSYTPFKVGDEQFF. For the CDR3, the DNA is TGTGCCAGCAGCTATACTCCCTTCAAAGTCGGAGATGAGCAGTTCTTC.

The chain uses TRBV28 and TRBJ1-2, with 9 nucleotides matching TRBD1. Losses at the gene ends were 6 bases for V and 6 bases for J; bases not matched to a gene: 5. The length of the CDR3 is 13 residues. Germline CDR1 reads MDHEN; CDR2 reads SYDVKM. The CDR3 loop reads CASSEQGADGYTF. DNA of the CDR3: TGTGCCAGCAGCGAACAGGGGGCAGATGGCTACACCTTC.

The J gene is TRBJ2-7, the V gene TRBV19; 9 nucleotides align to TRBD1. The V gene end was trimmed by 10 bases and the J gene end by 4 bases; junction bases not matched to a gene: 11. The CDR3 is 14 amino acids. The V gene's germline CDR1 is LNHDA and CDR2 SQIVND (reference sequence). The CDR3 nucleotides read TGTGCCACCCGGGACAGGGATAAGACTTACGAGCAGTACTTC. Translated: CATRDRDKTYEQYF.

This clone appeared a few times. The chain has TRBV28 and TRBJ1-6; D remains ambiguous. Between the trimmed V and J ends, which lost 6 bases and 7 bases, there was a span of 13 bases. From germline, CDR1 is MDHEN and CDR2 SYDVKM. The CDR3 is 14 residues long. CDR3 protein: CASREWAENSPLHF. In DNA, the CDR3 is TGTGCCAGCAGGGAATGGGCTGAGAATTCACCCCTCCACTTT.

CDR3 sequence: CASSDDGVGYNEQFF. Written as DNA, the CDR3 is TGTGCCAGCAGTGACGACGGGGTCGGCTACAATGAGCAGTTCTTC. The chain recombines TRBV2 with TRBJ2-1; possible D gene TRBD2, 5 bases. CDR1 is SNHLY, CDR2 FYNNEI, per germline. Trimming cost V 3 bases and J 3 bases, with 12 bases left between them. CDR3 length: 15 amino acids.

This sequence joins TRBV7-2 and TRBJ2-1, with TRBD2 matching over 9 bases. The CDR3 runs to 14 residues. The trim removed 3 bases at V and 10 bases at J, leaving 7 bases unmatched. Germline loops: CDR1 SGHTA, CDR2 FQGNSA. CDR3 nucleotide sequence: TGTGCCAGCAGCTTTCTAGCGGGAAAGCGGGAGCAGTTCTTC. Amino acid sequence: CASSFLAGKREQFF. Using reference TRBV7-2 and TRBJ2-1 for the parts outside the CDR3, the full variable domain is GAGVSQSPSNKVTEKGKDVELRCDPISGHTALYWYRQSLGQGLEFLIYFQGNSAPDKSGLPSDRFSAERTGGSVSTLTIQRTQQEDSAVYLCASSFLAGKREQFFGPGTRLTVL.

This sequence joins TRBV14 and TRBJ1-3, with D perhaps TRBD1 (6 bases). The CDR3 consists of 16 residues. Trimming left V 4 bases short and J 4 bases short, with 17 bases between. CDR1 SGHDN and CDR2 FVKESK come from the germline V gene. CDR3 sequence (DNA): TGTGCCAGCAGCCCAGGCCCAACAGGGTTCGGAAACACCATATATTTT. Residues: CASSPGPTGFGNTIYF.

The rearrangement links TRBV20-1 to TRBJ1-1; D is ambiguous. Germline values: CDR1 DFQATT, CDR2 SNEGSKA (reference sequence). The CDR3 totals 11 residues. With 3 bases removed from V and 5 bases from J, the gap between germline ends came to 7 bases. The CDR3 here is CSASILTEAFF. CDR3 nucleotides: TGCAGTGCTAGTATCCTGACTGAAGCTTTCTTT.

DNA for the CDR3: TGTGCCAGCAGTTACTCCAGCGGGATGTCCTACAATGAGCAGTTCTTC. It is translated as CASSYSSGMSYNEQFF. The rearrangement links TRBV6-5 to TRBJ2-1, with 7 bases identical to TRBD2. This CDR3 contains 16 residues. Germline assignment: CDR1 MNHEY and CDR2 SVGAGI. The trim removed 0 bases at V and 1 base at J, leaving 3 bases unmatched.

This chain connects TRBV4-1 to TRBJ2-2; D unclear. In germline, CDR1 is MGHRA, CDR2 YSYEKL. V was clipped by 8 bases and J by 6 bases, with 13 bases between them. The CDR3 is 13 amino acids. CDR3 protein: CASRGSGAGELFF. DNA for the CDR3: TGCGCCAGCCGAGGATCTGGAGCCGGGGAGCTGTTTTTT.

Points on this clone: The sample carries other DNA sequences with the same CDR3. The CDR3 is CASSRGQDYGYTF. In nucleotides, the CDR3 is TGTGCCAGCAGCCGAGGACAAGACTATGGCTACACCTTC. V gene TRBV3-1 (or the pseudogene TRBV3-2) combines with J gene TRBJ1-2; the D gene is possibly TRBD1 (5 bases). The length of the CDR3 is 13 residues. Trimming stripped 4 bases from V and 3 bases from J, with 9 bases between. The germline gives CDR1 LGHDT, CDR2 YNNKEL (reference sequence).

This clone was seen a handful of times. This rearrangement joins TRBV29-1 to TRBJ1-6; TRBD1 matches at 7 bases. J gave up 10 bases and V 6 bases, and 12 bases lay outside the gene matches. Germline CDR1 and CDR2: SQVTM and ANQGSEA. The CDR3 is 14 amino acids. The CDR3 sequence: CSVTTGSEGSPLHF. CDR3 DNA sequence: TGCAGCGTCACGACAGGGAGCGAAGGATCACCCCTCCACTTT.

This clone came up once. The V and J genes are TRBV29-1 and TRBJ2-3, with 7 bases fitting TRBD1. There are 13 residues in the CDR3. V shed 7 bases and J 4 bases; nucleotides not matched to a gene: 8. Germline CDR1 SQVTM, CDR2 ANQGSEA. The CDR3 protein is CSARQGAADTQYF. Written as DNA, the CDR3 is TGCAGCGCTCGACAGGGAGCGGCAGATACGCAGTATTTT.